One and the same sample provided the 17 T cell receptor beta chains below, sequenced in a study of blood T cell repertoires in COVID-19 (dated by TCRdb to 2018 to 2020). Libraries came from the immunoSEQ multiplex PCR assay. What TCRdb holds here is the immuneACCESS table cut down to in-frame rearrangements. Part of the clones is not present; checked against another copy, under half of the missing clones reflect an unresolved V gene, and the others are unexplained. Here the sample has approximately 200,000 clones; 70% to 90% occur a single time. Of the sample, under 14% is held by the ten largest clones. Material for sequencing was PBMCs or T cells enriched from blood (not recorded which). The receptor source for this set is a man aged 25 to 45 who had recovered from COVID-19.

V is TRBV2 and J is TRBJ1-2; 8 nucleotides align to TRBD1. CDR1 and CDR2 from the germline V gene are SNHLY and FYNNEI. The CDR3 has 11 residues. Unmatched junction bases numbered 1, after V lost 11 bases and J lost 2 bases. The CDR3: CAGDRNYGYTF. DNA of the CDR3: TGTGCCGGGGACAGGAACTATGGCTACACCTTC.

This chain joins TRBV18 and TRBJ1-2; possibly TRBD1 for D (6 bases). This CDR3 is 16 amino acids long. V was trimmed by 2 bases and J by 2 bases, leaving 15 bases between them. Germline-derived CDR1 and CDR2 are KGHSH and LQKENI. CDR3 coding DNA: TGTGCCAGCTCACCAAGCCGACAGGCGCAAAACTATGGCTACACCTTC. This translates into CASSPSRQAQNYGYTF.

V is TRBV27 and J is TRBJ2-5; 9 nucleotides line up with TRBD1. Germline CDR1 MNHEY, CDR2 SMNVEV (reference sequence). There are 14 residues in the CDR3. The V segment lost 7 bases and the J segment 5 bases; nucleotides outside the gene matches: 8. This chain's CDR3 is CASNPGTGWETQYF. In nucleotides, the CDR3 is TGTGCCAGCAACCCTGGGACAGGGTGGGAGACCCAGTACTTC.

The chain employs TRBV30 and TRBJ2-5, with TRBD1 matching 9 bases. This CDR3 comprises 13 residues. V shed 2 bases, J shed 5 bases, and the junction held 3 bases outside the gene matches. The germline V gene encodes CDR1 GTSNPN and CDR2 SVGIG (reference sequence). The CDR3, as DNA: TGTGCCTGGAGTACAGGGGGCGGGGAGACCCAGTACTTC. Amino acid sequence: CAWSTGGGETQYF.

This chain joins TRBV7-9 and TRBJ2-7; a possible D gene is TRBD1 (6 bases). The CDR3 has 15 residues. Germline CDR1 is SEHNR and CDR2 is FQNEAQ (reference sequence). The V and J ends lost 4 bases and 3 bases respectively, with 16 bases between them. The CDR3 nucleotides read TGTGCCAGCAGCTACGCCCGGGACATGGACTACGAGCAGTACTTC. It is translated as CASSYARDMDYEQYF.

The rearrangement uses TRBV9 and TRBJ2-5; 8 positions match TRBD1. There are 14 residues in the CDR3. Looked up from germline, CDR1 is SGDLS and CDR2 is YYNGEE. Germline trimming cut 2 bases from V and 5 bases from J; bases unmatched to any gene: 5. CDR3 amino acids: CASSVRTGWETQYF. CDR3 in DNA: TGTGCCAGCAGCGTTCGGACAGGGTGGGAGACCCAGTACTTC.

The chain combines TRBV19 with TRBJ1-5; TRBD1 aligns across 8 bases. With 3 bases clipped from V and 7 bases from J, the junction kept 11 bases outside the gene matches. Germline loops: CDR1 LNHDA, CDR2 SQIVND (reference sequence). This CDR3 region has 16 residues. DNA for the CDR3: TGTGCCAGTAGTATCCGACAGGGGAGGGTATGGCAGCCCCAGCATTTT. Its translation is CASSIRQGRVWQPQHF.

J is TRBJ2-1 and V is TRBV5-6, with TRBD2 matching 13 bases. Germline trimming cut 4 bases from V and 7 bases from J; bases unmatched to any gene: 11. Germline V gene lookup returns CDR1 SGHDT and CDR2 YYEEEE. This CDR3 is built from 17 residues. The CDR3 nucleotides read TGTGCCAGCAGCCTGGTCCAACTAGCGGGGGGGCAGAATGAGCAGTTCTTC. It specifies CASSLVQLAGGQNEQFF.

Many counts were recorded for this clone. CDR3 bases: TGCGCCAGCAAATCGGGGGTCCAATCCTACGAGCAGTACTTC. This gives the protein CASKSGVQSYEQYF. The rearrangement uses TRBV4-1 and TRBJ2-7, with TRBD2 as a possible D gene (6 bases). Deletions cut 7 bases from V and 1 base from J, with 14 bases between. The CDR3 spans 14 residues. CDR1 MGHRA and CDR2 YSYEKL come from the germline V gene.

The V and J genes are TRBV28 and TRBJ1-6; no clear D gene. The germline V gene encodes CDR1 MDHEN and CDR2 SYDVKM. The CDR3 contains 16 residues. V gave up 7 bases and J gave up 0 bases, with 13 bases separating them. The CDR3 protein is CASKSRGSSYNSPLHF. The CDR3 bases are TGTGCCAGCAAAAGCCGGGGTAGCTCCTATAATTCACCCCTCCACTTT. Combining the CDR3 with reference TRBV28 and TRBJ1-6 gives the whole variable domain DVKVTQSSRYLVKRTGEKVFLECVQDMDHENMFWYRQDPGLGLRLIYFSYDVKMKEKGDIPEGYSVSREKKERFSLILESASTNQTSMYLCASKSRGSSYNSPLHFGNGTRLTVT.

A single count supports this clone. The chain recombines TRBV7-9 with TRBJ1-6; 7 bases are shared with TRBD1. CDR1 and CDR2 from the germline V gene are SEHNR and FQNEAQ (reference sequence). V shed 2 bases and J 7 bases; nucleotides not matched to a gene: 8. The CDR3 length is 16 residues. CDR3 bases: TGTGCCAGCAGCTTAATGGGACAGCGCTCCAATTCACCCCTCCACTTT. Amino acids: CASSLMGQRSNSPLHF.

The CDR3 DNA reads as TGTGCCAGCAGTCCGTGGACAGGGGGTGCCGGGCAGGGCAGCAATCAGCCCCAGCATTTT. Translated: CASSPWTGGAGQGSNQPQHF. The chain has TRBV27 and TRBJ1-5; 10 nucleotides match TRBD1. The CDR3 runs to 20 residues. V trimming: 5 bases; J trimming: 1 base; junction bases outside the gene matches: 17. Germline V CDR1 and CDR2: MNHEY, SMNVEV (reference sequence).

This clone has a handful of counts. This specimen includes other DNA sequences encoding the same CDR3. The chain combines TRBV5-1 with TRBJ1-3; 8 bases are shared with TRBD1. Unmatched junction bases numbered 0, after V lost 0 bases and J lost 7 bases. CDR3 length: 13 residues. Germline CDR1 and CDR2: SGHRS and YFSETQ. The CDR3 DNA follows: TGCGCCAGCAGCTTGGGACAGGGGAACACCATATATTTT. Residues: CASSLGQGNTIYF.

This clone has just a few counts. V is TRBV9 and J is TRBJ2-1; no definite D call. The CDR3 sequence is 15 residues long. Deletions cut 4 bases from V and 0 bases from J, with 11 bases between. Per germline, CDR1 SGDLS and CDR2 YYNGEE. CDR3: CASSLGSGSYNEQFF. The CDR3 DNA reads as TGTGCCAGCAGCCTTGGTAGTGGCTCCTACAATGAGCAGTTCTTC.

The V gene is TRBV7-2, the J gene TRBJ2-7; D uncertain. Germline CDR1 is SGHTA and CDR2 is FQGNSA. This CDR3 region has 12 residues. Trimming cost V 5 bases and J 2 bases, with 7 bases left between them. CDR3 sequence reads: CASSPFAYEQYF. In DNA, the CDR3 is TGTGCCAGCAGCCCGTTCGCCTACGAGCAGTACTTC.

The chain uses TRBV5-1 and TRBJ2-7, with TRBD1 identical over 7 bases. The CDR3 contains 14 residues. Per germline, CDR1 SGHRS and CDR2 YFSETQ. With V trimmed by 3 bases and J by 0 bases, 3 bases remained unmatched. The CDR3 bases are TGCGCCAGCAGCTCCAGGGACAGCTCCTACGAGCAGTACTTC. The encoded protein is CASSSRDSSYEQYF.

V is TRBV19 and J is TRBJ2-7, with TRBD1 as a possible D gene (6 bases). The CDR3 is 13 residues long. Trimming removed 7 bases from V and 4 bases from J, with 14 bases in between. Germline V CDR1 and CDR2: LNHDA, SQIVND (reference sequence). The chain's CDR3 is CASKQGGAYEQYF. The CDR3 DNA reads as TGTGCCAGTAAACAGGGTGGAGCATACGAGCAGTACTTC.